The present T cell receptor (beta chain) was sequenced within a study of human T cells and chemical hapten exposure. As the library was built, unique molecular identifiers were attached to individual cDNA molecules. In the authors' workflow: Sample-level TCR yields exhibited a median of roughly 96,000, with a range of roughly 23,224 to 750,000. Via MiXCR, TCRdb re-called the RACE reads, giving one row per CDR3 protein. Clone size and V and J calls follow TCRdb, not the original study. The repertoire holds 85,000 to 95,000 distinct CDR3 sequences, with approximately 9.7% as singletons. Time point given: healthy volunteer bleed at 2 weeks. It was unfractionated whole blood from which total RNA was extracted. The sample was whole blood. The clonotype originates from a female donor in good health. Some clones in this sample may be carry-over from other donors' samples.

The CDR3 here is CAWAGGLAIKNIQYF. DNA of the CDR3: TGTGCCTGGGCGGGGGGGCTAGCGATTAAAAACATTCAGTACTTC. The J gene is TRBJ2-4, the V gene TRBV30; 9 bases map to TRBD2. V lost 5 bases and J lost 4; bases outside the gene matches: 9. The CDR3 sequence is 15 residues long. Germline CDR1 reads GTSNPN; CDR2 reads SVGIG (reference sequence).